These 17 T cell receptor beta chains were sequenced from one sample in a study of blood T cell repertoires in COVID-19. The repertoire was sequenced with immunoSEQ multiplex PCR; TCRdb's copy has only in-frame clones and lacks some. This sample has 500,000 or so clones; roughly 87% occur once, and the top ten carry 0.7%. The sequencing sample was made of PBMCs or T cells enriched from blood (not recorded which). These receptors were obtained from a woman aged 18-29 years who had recovered from COVID-19.

V usage is TRBV3-1 (or the pseudogene TRBV3-2) and J usage is TRBJ2-7; possible D gene TRBD1, 6 bases. With 1 base removed from V and 1 base from J, the gap between germline ends came to 14 bases. From germline, CDR1 is LGHDT and CDR2 YNNKEL (reference sequence). The CDR3 is made up of 16 amino acids. The CDR3 sequence is CASSQGNREVSYEQYF. The CDR3 DNA is TGTGCCAGCAGCCAAGGGAACAGGGAAGTGTCCTACGAGCAGTACTTC.

This chain connects TRBV5-1 to TRBJ2-7; perhaps TRBD2 as D (5 bases). The CDR3 length is 13 residues. Germline V lookup: CDR1 SGHRS, CDR2 YFSETQ. The V end lost 0 bases, the J end lost 7 bases, and 11 bases lay between the germline ends. CDR3 residues: CASSLVIGGEQYF. The CDR3 DNA reads TGCGCCAGCAGCTTGGTTATAGGAGGAGAGCAGTACTTC.

This clone has only one observation. V is TRBV11-2 and J is TRBJ1-2, with no clear D. V lost 2 bases to trimming and J lost 6 bases, with 10 bases between them. In germline, CDR1 is SGHAT, CDR2 FQNNGV. The CDR3 has 13 residues. The CDR3 coding sequence is TGTGCCAGCAGCTTATCAGGTTTGGATGGCTACACCTTC. It is translated as CASSLSGLDGYTF.

V gene TRBV24-1 combines with J gene TRBJ1-1; a weak D match, TRBD1 (6 bases). Deletions cut 9 bases from V and 4 bases from J, with 11 bases between. Germline assignment: CDR1 KGHDR and CDR2 SFDVKD. The CDR3 spans 12 residues. The CDR3 sequence: CATPAGATEAFF. The CDR3 DNA reads as TGTGCCACCCCCGCGGGGGCCACTGAAGCTTTCTTT.

V gene TRBV10-3 combines with J gene TRBJ1-2; 9 bases fit TRBD1. The J segment lost 4 bases and the V segment lost 6 bases, leaving 6 bases of the junction unmatched. In germline, CDR1 is ENHRY, CDR2 SYGVKD. This CDR3 is built from 14 residues. The CDR3 DNA is TGTGCCATCAGGGACGCGACAGGGGGCTATGGCTACACCTTC. It is translated as CAIRDATGGYGYTF.

This chain connects TRBV14 to TRBJ1-1; D remains unclear. The germline V gene encodes CDR1 SGHDN and CDR2 FVKESK. Trimming stripped 5 bases from V and 2 bases from J, with 9 bases between. The CDR3 is made up of 13 amino acids. Written as DNA, the CDR3 is TGTGCCAGCAGCTATGACTATAACACTGAAGCTTTCTTT. Translated: CASSYDYNTEAFF.

The V and J genes are TRBV2 and TRBJ2-2, with TRBD1 as a possible D gene (6 bases). Trimming left V 2 bases short and J 4 bases short, with 11 bases between. The CDR3 length is 15 residues. Germline CDR1 SNHLY, CDR2 FYNNEI. Here the CDR3 reads CASSEQGRLTGELFF. DNA for the CDR3: TGTGCCAGCAGTGAACAGGGGAGACTCACCGGGGAGCTGTTTTTT.

The chain links TRBV15 to TRBJ1-4; D is uncertain. CDR1 LNHNV and CDR2 YYDKDF come from the germline V gene (reference sequence). Deletions cut 0 bases from V and 3 bases from J, with 8 bases between. The CDR3 sequence is 15 residues long. The chain's CDR3 is CATSREGGPNEKLFF. In nucleotides, the CDR3 is TGTGCCACCAGCAGAGAAGGCGGCCCTAATGAAAAACTGTTTTTT.

The CDR3: CASSLEQEGGEKLFF. The CDR3 coding sequence is TGCGCCAGCAGCTTGGAACAAGAAGGAGGTGAAAAACTGTTTTTT. The V gene is TRBV5-1, the J gene TRBJ1-4; D call uncertain. The CDR3 sequence is 15 residues long. From germline, CDR1 is SGHRS and CDR2 YFSETQ. V was trimmed by 0 bases and J by 7 bases, leaving 13 bases between them.

This clone has more than one count but fewer than ten. V and J are TRBV5-1 and TRBJ2-7; D is uncertain. Germline V CDR1 and CDR2: SGHRS, YFSETQ. The CDR3 runs 14 residues. The V gene lost 5 bases and the J gene lost 0 bases, with 12 bases spanning the gap. This chain's CDR3 is CASRTALHSYEQYF. The CDR3, as DNA: TGCGCCAGCAGAACAGCCCTTCACTCCTACGAGCAGTACTTC.

The chain links TRBV10-3 to TRBJ1-4; TRBD1 matches 8 bases. Germline lookup yields CDR1 ENHRY and CDR2 SYGVKD. J gave up 4 bases and V 4 bases, and 2 bases lay outside the gene matches. The CDR3 has 14 residues. This CDR3 is CAISGTGINEKLFF. The CDR3 DNA is TGTGCCATCAGTGGGACAGGGATTAATGAAAAACTGTTTTTT.

The chain uses TRBV28 and TRBJ1-2, with TRBD1 matching over 7 bases. CDR1 MDHEN and CDR2 SYDVKM come from the germline V gene. The length of the CDR3 is 14 residues. Germline trimming cut 5 bases from V and 7 bases from J; bases unmatched to any gene: 10. Written as DNA, the CDR3 is TGTGCCAGCAGTCCCCCAGACAGGGATCTTGGCTACACCTTC. It codes for CASSPPDRDLGYTF.

This clone is a singleton in its sample. The chain employs TRBV10-3 and TRBJ2-2, with TRBD2 identical over 13 bases. The CDR3 extends over 17 amino acids. Germline V gene lookup returns CDR1 ENHRY and CDR2 SYGVKD. V gave up 6 bases and J gave up 8 bases; unmatched junction bases: 12. CDR3 sequence reads: CAIRTTSGGTNLGELFF. The CDR3 DNA reads TGTGCCATCAGAACGACTAGCGGGGGGACCAATCTTGGGGAGCTGTTTTTT.

The rearrangement uses TRBV19 and TRBJ1-6; the D gene is possibly TRBD1 (5 bases). Trimming stripped 10 bases from V and 7 bases from J, with 20 bases between. Germline values: CDR1 LNHDA, CDR2 SQIVND (reference sequence). This CDR3 contains 15 residues. In nucleotides, the CDR3 is TGTGCCACAAAAGGGACTCTCTTCGGGAATTCACCCCTCCACTTT. Protein sequence: CATKGTLFGNSPLHF.

The chain is built from TRBV19 and TRBJ2-1, with D maybe TRBD1 (5 bases). The CDR3 totals 14 residues. Trimming took 9 bases from V and 6 from J, leaving 18 bases between them. CDR1 LNHDA and CDR2 SQIVND come from the germline V gene (reference sequence). CDR3 DNA: TGTGCCAGCAGGCCAGTAGGGGTCTCCAATGAGCAGTTCTTC. Its protein is CASRPVGVSNEQFF.

This chain links TRBV5-4 with TRBJ1-1; no clear D. Germline assignment: CDR1 SGHNT and CDR2 YYREEE (reference sequence). This CDR3 has 14 amino acids. V lost 4 bases, J lost 0 bases, and 10 bases lay in between. Written as DNA, the CDR3 is TGTGCCAGCAGCCGCAGTACAATGAACACTGAAGCTTTCTTT. It translates to CASSRSTMNTEAFF. The variable domain in full, completed from reference TRBV5-4 and TRBJ1-1, reads ETGVTQSPTHLIKTRGQQVTLRCSSQSGHNTVSWYQQALGQGPQFIFQYYREEENGRGNFPPRFSGLQFPNYSSELNVNALELDDSALYLCASSRSTMNTEAFFGQGTRLTVV.

The V gene is TRBV18, the J gene TRBJ1-3; D is undetermined. CDR1 and CDR2 (germline): KGHSH, LQKENI. The length of the CDR3 is 15 residues. The V end lost 3 bases, the J end lost 2 bases, and 11 bases lay between the germline ends. The CDR3 DNA sequence: TGTGCCAGCTCACCGTTCCGACAAGCTGGAAACACCATATATTTT. Translated, it gives CASSPFRQAGNTIYF.